The 10 T cell receptor beta chains below all came from one sample that was sequenced in a study of T-cell memory formation after mild COVID-19. TCRdb redid the calling of the 5' RACE reads with MiXCR, one entry per CDR3 protein. The table lists 450,000 to 700,000 distinct CDR3 sequences, around 17% of them singletons. Source material: PBMCs or a T cell subset sorted from them (not recorded which). The receptors stem from an adult woman who had mild COVID-19 (a few samples of this study predate the infection). Cell type and time point are not known.

J is TRBJ2-3 and V is TRBV29-1; possible D gene TRBD2, 5 bases. The CDR3 spans 10 residues. Germline V CDR1 and CDR2: SQVTM, ANQGSEA. V lost 7 bases to trimming and J lost 9 bases, with 11 bases between them. The CDR3 region has the DNA TGCAGCGCGTCTTGGGAGACGCAGTATTTT. It translates to CSASWETQYF.

This clonotype was recorded a few times. In DNA, the CDR3 is TGTGCCAGCAGTTCCCGAAGGACAGCTGAAGCTTTCTTT. Protein sequence: CASSSRRTAEAFF. The chain carries TRBV27 and TRBJ1-1; tentatively, D is TRBD1 (6 bases). Per germline, CDR1 MNHEY and CDR2 SMNVEV (reference sequence). The CDR3 totals 13 residues. V lost 4 bases, J lost 6 bases, and 12 bases lay in between.

The chain carries TRBV2 and TRBJ2-7; 9 bases align to TRBD2. Germline CDR1 is SNHLY and CDR2 is FYNNEI. The CDR3 is 15 amino acids. V was clipped by 4 bases and J by 1 base; unmatched bases: 5. The chain's CDR3 is CASSVTLAGSYEQYF. CDR3 nucleotide sequence: TGTGCCAGCAGTGTAACGCTAGCGGGGTCCTACGAGCAGTACTTC.

In this sample, this clonotype turned up a few times. The V and J genes are TRBV10-3 and TRBJ2-7; 8 nucleotides agree with TRBD1. After removal of 2 bases from V and 2 bases from J, the junction contained 2 bases not matched to a gene. The CDR3 has 14 amino acids. The germline V gene has CDR1 ENHRY and CDR2 SYGVKD. CDR3 in amino acids: CAISEDRGPYEQYF. The CDR3 coding sequence is TGTGCCATCAGTGAGGACAGGGGACCCTACGAGCAGTACTTC.

This clonotype was picked up a small number of times. The chain uses TRBV12-3 or TRBV12-4 and TRBJ2-5, with a tentative D call TRBD1 (6 bases). The CDR3 is 14 amino acids. With 6 bases removed from V and 5 bases from J, the gap between germline ends came to 16 bases. CDR3 sequence reads: CASSTGLGAETQYF. The CDR3 nucleotides read TGTGCCAGCAGCACAGGGTTAGGGGCGGAGACCCAGTACTTC.

The rearrangement uses TRBV6-2 or TRBV6-3 and TRBJ2-2; D ambiguous. With 10 bases removed from V and 2 bases from J, the gap between germline ends came to 11 bases. The CDR3 is 13 amino acids. Germline values: CDR1 MNHEY, CDR2 SVGEGT. In DNA, the CDR3 is TGTGCCACCGCTCGGGCCAACACCGGGGAGCTGTTTTTT. It translates to CATARANTGELFF.

This clonotype was detected only a few times. The chain is built from TRBV5-1 and TRBJ2-1; 15 bases map to TRBD2. Germline CDR1 and CDR2: SGHRS and YFSETQ. Trimming cost V 4 bases and J 6 bases; bases outside gene matches: 5. The CDR3 has 16 residues. The chain's CDR3 is CASSPRTSGGGNEQFF. CDR3 bases: TGCGCCAGCAGCCCACGGACTAGCGGGGGGGGCAATGAGCAGTTCTTC.

On this clonotype: This sequence may be a read error, since a much larger clone differs from it by one base. The V call is TRBV7-6, the J call TRBJ2-7; D possibly matches TRBD1 or TRBD2 (5 bases each). Per germline, CDR1 SGHVS and CDR2 FNYEAQ. The CDR3 extends over 17 amino acids. This CDR3 is CSSSDPRSQGVAYEQYF. The CDR3 DNA reads as TGTTCCAGCAGCGACCCCCGCTCCCAGGGAGTTGCCTACGAGCAGTACTTC. The full variable domain, completed using reference TRBV7-6 and TRBJ2-7, is GAGVSQSPRYKVTKRGQDVALRCDPISGHVSLYWYRQALGQGPEFLTYFNYEAQQDKSGLPNDRFSAERPEGSISTLTIQRTEQRDSAMYRCSSSDPRSQGVAYEQYFGPGTRLTVT.

This clonotype was seen a single time. The J gene is TRBJ2-2, the V gene TRBV10-3; TRBD1 aligns across 7 bases. The V segment lost 5 bases and the J segment 0 bases; nucleotides outside the gene matches: 3. Germline CDR1 is ENHRY and CDR2 is SYGVKD. The CDR3 covers 15 residues. CDR3 nucleotides: TGTGCCATCAGTAGGGACAGCTCGAACACCGGGGAGCTGTTTTTT. This sequence encodes CAISRDSSNTGELFF.

The V and J genes are TRBV5-5 and TRBJ2-1; perhaps D is TRBD1 or TRBD2 (5 bases each). Trimming shortened V by 5 bases and J by 8 bases, and 11 bases separated the two germline ends. Germline V lookup: CDR1 SGHKS, CDR2 YYEKEE (reference sequence). This CDR3 comprises 12 residues. CDR3 loop: CASSPLGDEQFF. DNA of the CDR3: TGTGCCAGCAGTCCATTGGGGGATGAGCAGTTCTTC.